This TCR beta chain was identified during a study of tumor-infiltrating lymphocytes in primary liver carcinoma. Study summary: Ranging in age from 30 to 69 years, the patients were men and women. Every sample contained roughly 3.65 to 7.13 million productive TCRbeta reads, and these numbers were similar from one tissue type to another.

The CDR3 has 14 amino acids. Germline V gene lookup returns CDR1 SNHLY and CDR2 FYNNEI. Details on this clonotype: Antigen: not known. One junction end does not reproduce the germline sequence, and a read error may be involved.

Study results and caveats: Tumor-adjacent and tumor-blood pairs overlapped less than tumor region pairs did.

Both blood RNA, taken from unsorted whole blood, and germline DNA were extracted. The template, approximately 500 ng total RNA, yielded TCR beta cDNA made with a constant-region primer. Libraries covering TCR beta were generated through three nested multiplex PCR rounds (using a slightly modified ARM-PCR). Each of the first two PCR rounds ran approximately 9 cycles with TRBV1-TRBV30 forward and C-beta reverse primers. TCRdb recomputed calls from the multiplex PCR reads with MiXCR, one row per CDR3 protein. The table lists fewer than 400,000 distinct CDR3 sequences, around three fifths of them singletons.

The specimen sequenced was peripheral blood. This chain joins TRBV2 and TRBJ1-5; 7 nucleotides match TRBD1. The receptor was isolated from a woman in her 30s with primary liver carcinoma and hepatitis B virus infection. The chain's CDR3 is CTSREGTVNQPQHF. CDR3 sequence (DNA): TGTACCAGCAGGGAAGGGACAGTAAATCAGCCCCAGCATTTT.